This T cell receptor (beta chain) was profiled in a study of persistence of HIV-infected CD4 T cells. General study findings and limits: Proviral oligoclonality tracked with TCR oligoclonality within the same sorted cells. Degenerate expanded CDR3beta sequences were enriched among CMV- and Gag-responding cells.

As regards this clone: Its specificity is not known. The sample carries other DNA sequences with the same CDR3.

The libraries were made with immunoSEQ version 4 in survey mode. Each sample used up to about 1 ug genomic DNA diluted to approximately 9.2 ng/uL. TCRdb's table, derived via immunoSEQ multiplex PCR, lists solely in-frame clones and lacks some. The sample contains about 36,000 clones, about 81% of which appear only once. Cells were stimulated with overlapping HIV-1 Gag 15-mer peptides. CD40L/CD69 double-negative CD45RO-high memory CD4+ T cells were collected. This TCR was sampled from an adult with HIV. The donor label of this sample is uncertain. The source material was cultured CD4+ T cells from PBMCs, sampled from a patient who received antiretroviral therapy.

This CDR3 reads CASSLAGLAGGPDTQYF. The CDR3 region has the DNA TGCGCCAGCAGCTTGGCCGGACTAGCGGGGGGGCCGGATACGCAGTATTTT. The chain couples TRBV5-1 to TRBJ2-3; 15 bases fit TRBD2. This CDR3 region has 17 residues. Trimming took 0 bases from V and 6 from J; bases not matched to a gene: 5. Germline V gene lookup returns CDR1 SGHRS and CDR2 YFSETQ.